This TCR beta chain was recovered during a study of OX40 agonist ivuxolimab in advanced cancers. Study-level results: Researchers report that CD8+ T cells had, on average, more expanded clones than CD4+.

Autoimmune disease history or systemic immunosuppression led to patients being barred. TCRdb's copy holds only in-frame clones and misses some; the assay was immunoSEQ multiplex PCR. The sample holds tens of thousands of clones, roughly 82% seen once. Comment on this clone: Its antigen is not identified.

Between the trimmed V and J ends, which lost 3 bases and 4 bases, there was a span of 16 bases. Germline lookup yields CDR1 SGHRS and CDR2 YFSETQ. This CDR3 contains 15 residues. This sequence originates from an adult with an advanced solid tumor such as melanoma, head and neck, liver or kidney cancer. The chain uses TRBV5-1 and TRBJ2-5, with D perhaps matching TRBD1 (7 bases). Specimen: CD4+ or CD8+ T cells sorted from blood, collected in a trial of the OX40 agonist ivuxolimab. CDR3 amino acids: CASSSGTEGLETQYF. As DNA, the CDR3 is TGCGCCAGCAGCTCCGGGACAGAGGGACTAGAGACCCAGTACTTC.